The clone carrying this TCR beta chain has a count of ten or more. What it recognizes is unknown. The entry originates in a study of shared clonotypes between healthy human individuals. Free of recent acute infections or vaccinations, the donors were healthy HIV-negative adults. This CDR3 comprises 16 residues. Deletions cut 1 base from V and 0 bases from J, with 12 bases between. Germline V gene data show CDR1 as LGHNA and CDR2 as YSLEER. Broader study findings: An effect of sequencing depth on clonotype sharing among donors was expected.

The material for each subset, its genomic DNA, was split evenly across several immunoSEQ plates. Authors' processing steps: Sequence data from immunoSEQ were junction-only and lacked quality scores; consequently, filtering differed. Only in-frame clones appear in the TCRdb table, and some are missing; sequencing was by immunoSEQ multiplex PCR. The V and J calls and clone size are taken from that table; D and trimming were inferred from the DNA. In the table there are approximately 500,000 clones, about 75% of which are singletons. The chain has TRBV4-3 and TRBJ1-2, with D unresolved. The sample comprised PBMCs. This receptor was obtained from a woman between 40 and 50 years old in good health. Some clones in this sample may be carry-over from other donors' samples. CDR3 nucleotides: TGCGCCAGCAGCCAAGGTCTAACAGAGACTAACTATGGCTACACCTTC. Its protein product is CASSQGLTETNYGYTF.